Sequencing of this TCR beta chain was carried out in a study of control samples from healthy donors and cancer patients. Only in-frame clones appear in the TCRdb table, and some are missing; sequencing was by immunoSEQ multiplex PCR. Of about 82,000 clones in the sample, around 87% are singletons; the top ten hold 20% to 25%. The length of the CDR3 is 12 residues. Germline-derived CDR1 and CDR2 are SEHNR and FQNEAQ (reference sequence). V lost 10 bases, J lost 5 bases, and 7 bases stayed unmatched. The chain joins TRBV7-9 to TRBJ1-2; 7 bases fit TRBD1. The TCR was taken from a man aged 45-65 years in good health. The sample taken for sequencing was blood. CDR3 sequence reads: CAIPGQTYGYTF. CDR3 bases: TGTGCCATCCCGGGACAGACTTATGGCTACACCTTC.